This T cell receptor beta chain emerged from a study of spatial heterogeneity in lung cancer. TCRdb re-analysed the 5' RACE reads in MiXCR, keeping a single row per CDR3 protein. Found here are some 45,000 distinct CDR3 sequences, over 9.5% of them singletons; the top ten hold approximately 38%. From germline, CDR1 is SEHNR and CDR2 FQNEAQ (reference sequence). V dropped 4 bases and J dropped 6 bases, with 16 bases sitting between them. The CDR3 runs 15 residues. Documented time point: sample taken at primary tumor resection. Unsorted whole RNA of tumor, nontumor lung or frozen PBMC was sequenced. The clonotype was recovered from a female donor with early-stage non-small cell lung cancer. The specimen was PBMCs, collected at surgery. The gene calls are TRBV7-9 and TRBJ2-1, with D maybe TRBD2 (7 bases). The DNA of the CDR3 is TGTGCCAGCAGCTCAATCGGGGGGCCGGCCAATGAGCAGTTCTTC. Translated: CASSSIGGPANEQFF.